The source of this T cell receptor (beta chain) is a study of siplizumab effects on memory and regulatory T cells. Method: immunoSEQ multiplex PCR; TCRdb's copy keeps in-frame clones and lacks some. The table has approximately 5,700 clones, approximately 46% seen once. As concerns this clone: The antigen is not known.

It was at 37°C and for five to seven days that the mixed lymphocyte reaction cells were cocultured. The germline V and J ends were trimmed by 1 base and 4 bases, with 11 bases remaining between them. The CDR3 totals 15 residues. CDR1 SEHNR and CDR2 FQNEAQ come from the germline V gene (reference sequence). Study-wide results and limits: Greater diversity than memory cells seemed evident in naive T cells, which also appeared to be major alloresponse contributors. The drug siplizumab significantly decreased the alloreactive sequences that could be traced to unstimulated CD4+ memory cells.

The origin of this receptor is a human donor in good health; the cells came from an allogeneic mixed lymphocyte reaction. Some clones in this sample may be carry-over from other donors' samples. The V and J genes are TRBV7-9 and TRBJ1-3; TRBD1 might be the D (5 bases). Sequenced input: CFSE-low (dividing) CD8+ T cells sorted from an allogeneic mixed lymphocyte reaction. CDR3: CASSLGQLTGNTIYF. The CDR3 nucleotides are TGTGCCAGCAGCTTAGGACAGCTTACAGGAAACACCATATATTTT. Looking up the rest from reference TRBV7-9 and TRBJ1-3 gives the full variable domain: DTGVSQNPRHKITKRGQNVTFRCDPISEHNRLYWYRQTLGQGPEFLTYFQNEAQLEKSRLLSDRFSAERPKGSFSTLEIQRTEQGDSAMYLCASSLGQLTGNTIYFGEGSWLTVV.